The 27 T cell receptor beta chains given below trace back to one sample, sequenced in a study of identical twins (dated by TCRdb to the mid-2010s). Preparation of the library involved 5' RACE. The sequencing machine was an Illumina HiSeq 2000. Clones were called with MiXCR by TCRdb after fastp trimmed the public reads at Q25, and only in-frame beta chains were retained. Rows with one shared CDR3 protein collapse into an entry with the most common genes and DNA. The sample profile shows about 470,000 distinct CDR3 sequences; more than 20% of them were found once. The ten largest clonotypes hold just under 3% of the sample. The sample was also reused in another study, on T cells expressing NK-cell markers.

The sample consisted of CD4+ T cells sorted from blood. These receptors were taken from a woman in her late teens or twenties in good health.

The chain is built from TRBV12-3 or TRBV12-4 and TRBJ1-4, with 7 bases lining up with TRBD1. The CDR3 is 15 amino acids. J gave up 6 bases and V 6 bases, and 10 bases lay outside the gene matches. Here the CDR3 DNA reads TGTGCCAGCAGCCCGACAGGGACGGTTCATGAAAAACTGTTTTTT. It is translated as CASSPTGTVHEKLFF.

This clonotype occurred a few times. The chain recombines TRBV5-5 with TRBJ2-2, with 9 positions matching TRBD1. Trimming took 4 bases from V and 6 from J; bases not matched to a gene: 10. The length of the CDR3 is 16 residues. CDR1 and CDR2 from the germline V gene are SGHKS and YYEKEE (reference sequence). The DNA of the CDR3 is TGTGCCAGCAGCCCGGGGACAGGGTATCGATCCGGGGAGCTGTTTTTT. It codes for CASSPGTGYRSGELFF. The entire variable domain, with the rest obtained from reference TRBV5-5 and TRBJ2-2, is as follows: DAGVTQSPTHLIKTRGQQVTLRCSPISGHKSVSWYQQVLGQGPQFIFQYYEKEERGRGNFPDRFSARQFPNYSSELNVNALLLGDSALYLCASSPGTGYRSGELFFGEGSRLTVL.

This clonotype was counted once. The J gene is TRBJ2-2, the V gene TRBV7-3; tentative D call: TRBD1 (5 bases). Trimming cost V 5 bases and J 6 bases, with 10 bases left between them. The CDR3 length is 13 residues. Germline lookup yields CDR1 SGHTA and CDR2 FQGTGA. The CDR3 loop reads CASSPRQSGELFF. CDR3 DNA sequence: TGTGCCAGCAGCCCACGACAGTCCGGGGAGCTGTTTTTT.

The V and J genes are TRBV7-8 and TRBJ2-2; D possibly corresponds to TRBD2 (5 bases). CDR3 length equals 15 residues. Germline V gene data show CDR1 as SGHVS and CDR2 as FQNEAQ. The V end lost 6 bases, the J end lost 0 bases, and 11 bases lay between the germline ends. Written as DNA, the CDR3 is TGTGCCAGCAGGAAGGAGGCCTCGAACACCGGGGAGCTGTTTTTT. Residues: CASRKEASNTGELFF.

This chain links TRBV20-1 with TRBJ2-1, with unresolved D. Germline lookup yields CDR1 DFQATT and CDR2 SNEGSKA (reference sequence). The V end was cut by 3 bases, the J end by 2 bases, with 8 bases between. The CDR3 is 13 residues long. CDR3: CSASGLAYNEQFF. The CDR3 nucleotides read TGCAGTGCTAGTGGGCTAGCCTACAATGAGCAGTTCTTC.

The chain uses TRBV18 and TRBJ2-3; 8 nucleotides align to TRBD2. The CDR3 contains 16 residues. Per germline, CDR1 KGHSH and CDR2 LQKENI. Germline trimming cut 1 base from V and 4 bases from J; bases unmatched to any gene: 7. As DNA, the CDR3 is TGTGCCAGCTCACCACAGGTTGGGACTAGAGCAGATACGCAGTATTTT. This gives the protein CASSPQVGTRADTQYF.

This chain uses TRBV6-4 with TRBJ1-4; D not resolved. The CDR3 spans 14 residues. V was pared by 2 bases and J by 4 bases, with 8 bases between. CDR1 and CDR2 (germline): MRHNA, SNTAGT. The chain's CDR3 is CASSDGGINEKLFF. The CDR3 nucleotides read TGTGCCAGCAGTGACGGAGGCATTAATGAAAAACTGTTTTTT.

This chain uses TRBV30 with TRBJ2-1, with 7 bases lining up with TRBD2. Trimming at V came to 7 bases and at J to 4 bases, leaving 7 bases not matched to a gene. CDR1 is GTSNPN and CDR2 is SVGIG in the germline V gene (reference sequence). The CDR3 runs 13 residues. The CDR3 nucleotides read TGTGCCTCTAAGCGGGGATCTTACAATGAGCAGTTCTTC. Translation: CASKRGSYNEQFF.

The CDR3 spells CASSAYLGLGEQYF. CDR3 DNA sequence: TGTGCCAGCAGTGCCTACCTGGGGTTGGGAGAGCAGTACTTC. The J gene is TRBJ2-7, the V gene TRBV2; D gene unclear. This CDR3 is 14 amino acids long. The V end lost 4 bases, the J end lost 7 bases, and 17 bases lay between the germline ends. Germline V lookup: CDR1 SNHLY, CDR2 FYNNEI. Full variable domain (outside the CDR3, taken from reference TRBV2 and TRBJ2-7): EPEVTQTPSHQVTQMGQEVILRCVPISNHLYFYWYRQILGQKVEFLVSFYNNEISEKSEIFDDQFSVERPDGSNFTLKIRSTKLEDSAMYFCASSAYLGLGEQYFGPGTRLTVT.

Many counts were recorded for this clonotype. The CDR3 nucleotides are TGTGCCATCAGTGCGGAGGCAGTAAAAGACTATGGCTACACCTTC. It is translated as CAISAEAVKDYGYTF. This chain joins TRBV10-3 and TRBJ1-2; no clear D gene. CDR3 length: 15 residues. Germline CDR1 ENHRY, CDR2 SYGVKD. Deletions cut 4 bases from V and 3 bases from J, with 15 bases between.

This clonotype was seen more than once but under ten times. DNA for the CDR3: TGTGCCAGCAGTCCGACCGGCAGGACTAACTATGGCTACACCTTC. Its protein is CASSPTGRTNYGYTF. The chain is built from TRBV12-3 or TRBV12-4 and TRBJ1-2; D is unresolved. This CDR3 is built from 15 residues. V lost 5 bases to trimming and J lost 0 bases, with 13 bases between them.

This clonotype has ten or more counts. The V call is TRBV5-1, the J call TRBJ1-1; TRBD1 aligns across 10 bases. The CDR3 is made up of 15 amino acids. The germline V gene encodes CDR1 SGHRS and CDR2 YFSETQ. Trimming at V came to 0 bases and at J to 2 bases, leaving 1 base not matched to a gene. The CDR3 DNA sequence: TGCGCCAGCAGCTTGGGGACAGGGGGTAACACTGAAGCTTTCTTT. Translated, it gives CASSLGTGGNTEAFF.

This clonotype was seen ten or more times. This sequence joins TRBV11-2 and TRBJ2-5, with D maybe TRBD1 (7 bases). Germline CDR1 reads SGHAT; CDR2 reads FQNNGV. The length of the CDR3 is 14 residues. V was clipped by 5 bases and J by 7 bases, with 17 bases between them. DNA for the CDR3: TGTGCCAGCAGCCAGGCACCAGGGGGAGGGACCCAGTACTTC. Translating gives CASSQAPGGGTQYF.

This chain joins TRBV20-1 and TRBJ1-2; TRBD1 aligns across 7 bases. Germline V gene lookup returns CDR1 DFQATT and CDR2 SNEGSKA (reference sequence). CDR3 length: 13 amino acids. V lost 4 bases to trimming and J lost 6 bases; unmatched junction nucleotides: 8. CDR3 sequence (DNA): TGCAGTGCTATGGACAGGATGGGGAATGGCTACACCTTC. It yields the protein CSAMDRMGNGYTF.

V usage is TRBV30 and J usage is TRBJ2-2; possible D gene TRBD2, 6 bases. V gave up 4 bases and J gave up 6 bases, with 12 bases separating them. CDR3 length: 13 amino acids. Germline V lookup: CDR1 GTSNPN, CDR2 SVGIG (reference sequence). The CDR3 spells CAWMGRLSGELFF. The CDR3 DNA follows: TGTGCCTGGATGGGGAGGCTCTCCGGGGAGCTGTTTTTT.

The V call is TRBV30, the J call TRBJ2-7, with D uncertain. The germline CDR1 and CDR2 sequences are GTSNPN and SVGIG (reference sequence). The germline V and J ends were trimmed by 2 bases and 0 bases, with 8 bases remaining between them. This CDR3 has 13 amino acids. The CDR3 here is CAWSTGSSYEQYF. CDR3 nucleotide sequence: TGTGCCTGGAGTACCGGAAGCTCCTACGAGCAGTACTTC.

This clonotype has a handful of counts. The rearrangement links TRBV20-1 to TRBJ2-5, with 7 bases that match TRBD1. The CDR3 has 12 amino acids. Germline V gene lookup returns CDR1 DFQATT and CDR2 SNEGSKA (reference sequence). V dropped 6 bases and J dropped 5; count of bases not matched to a gene: 6. Here the CDR3 reads CSARQGFETQYF. In DNA form, the CDR3 reads TGCAGTGCCCGACAGGGTTTTGAGACCCAGTACTTC.

This clonotype was detected only once. The V and J genes are TRBV20-1 and TRBJ2-7; TRBD2 aligns across 7 bases. V gave up 6 bases and J gave up 12 bases; unmatched junction bases: 11. CDR1 is DFQATT, CDR2 SNEGSKA, per germline (reference sequence). The CDR3 sequence is 11 residues long. The DNA of the CDR3 is TGCAGTGCGACCCTGGATGGGAGGGCGTACTTC. Its translation: CSATLDGRAYF.

This clonotype was counted between two and nine times. This chain links TRBV5-1 with TRBJ1-4, with a tentative D call TRBD1 (5 bases). The CDR3 loop spans 15 amino acids. V was pared by 0 bases and J by 8 bases, with 14 bases between. Per germline, CDR1 SGHRS and CDR2 YFSETQ. CDR3 DNA sequence: TGCGCCAGCAGCTTGGGTCCTGGGGCGGACGAAAAACTGTTTTTT. It specifies CASSLGPGADEKLFF.

In its sample, this clonotype was seen a few times. The CDR3 coding sequence is TGTGCCAGCAGTAGGGGACAGGGGGACACCATATATTTT. Protein product: CASSRGQGDTIYF. The rearrangement links TRBV12-3 or TRBV12-4 to TRBJ1-3, with 11 bases identical to TRBD1. V was pared by 5 bases and J by 8 bases, with 2 bases of the junction left unmatched. The CDR3 spans 13 residues.

V and J are TRBV20-1 and TRBJ2-3; the match to TRBD2 covers 12 bases. V trimming: 5 bases; J trimming: 3 bases; junction bases outside the gene matches: 6. The CDR3 contains 15 residues. Per germline, CDR1 DFQATT and CDR2 SNEGSKA (reference sequence). The CDR3 region is CSAESSGGATDTQYF. Written as DNA, the CDR3 is TGCAGTGCTGAATCTAGCGGGGGGGCGACAGATACGCAGTATTTT.

This clonotype was observed a few times. The rearrangement links TRBV10-1 to TRBJ2-1; D is unclear. The CDR3 length is 16 residues. Germline V gives CDR1 WNHNN, CDR2 SYGVQD (reference sequence). The V and J ends lost 6 bases and 1 base respectively, with 16 bases between them. The CDR3, as DNA: TGCGCCAGCAGCCTTAGGGTCCCTAGATCCTACAATGAGCAGTTCTTC. It codes for CASSLRVPRSYNEQFF.

This clonotype was found a few times. The chain employs TRBV3-1 and TRBJ2-7; D is uncertain. Germline lookup yields CDR1 LGHDT and CDR2 YNNKEL (reference sequence). Between the trimmed V and J ends, which lost 1 base and 0 bases, there was a span of 10 bases. CDR3 length: 15 amino acids. The CDR3 region is CASSQGAASSYEQYF. The CDR3 DNA reads TGTGCCAGCAGCCAAGGGGCGGCCAGCTCCTACGAGCAGTACTTC.

There are a few counts of this clonotype. The rearrangement uses TRBV20-1 and TRBJ2-5; 9 bases align to TRBD2. V was pared by 6 bases and J by 5 bases, with 13 bases of the junction left unmatched. Germline assignment: CDR1 DFQATT and CDR2 SNEGSKA (reference sequence). CDR3 length: 15 residues. The CDR3 coding sequence is TGCAGTGCCCCCCCGGCTAGCGGGAAAGGGGAGACCCAGTACTTC. Its protein product is CSAPPASGKGETQYF.

This chain joins TRBV10-3 and TRBJ2-2; 14 nucleotides match TRBD2. CDR1 is ENHRY, CDR2 SYGVKD, per germline. This CDR3 is 17 amino acids long. V lost 7 bases, J lost 1 base, and 5 bases stayed unmatched. For the CDR3, the DNA is TGTGCCATCATGAGGACTAGCGGGGGGCGGAACACCGGGGAGCTGTTTTTT. Its translation is CAIMRTSGGRNTGELFF.

The sample holds a few counts of this clonotype. V is TRBV20-1 and J is TRBJ1-2, with 7 bases lining up with TRBD1. V was clipped by 6 bases and J by 4 bases; unmatched bases: 8. Germline CDR1 reads DFQATT; CDR2 reads SNEGSKA (reference sequence). This CDR3 comprises 13 residues. CDR3 coding DNA: TGCAGTGCCTCGGGACAGTCCAGCTATGGCTACACCTTC. Translating it yields CSASGQSSYGYTF.

This clonotype appeared a few times. The chain uses TRBV12-3 or TRBV12-4 and TRBJ1-1, with a tentative D call TRBD1 (5 bases). This CDR3 comprises 14 residues. V shed 3 bases and J shed 1 base, with 9 bases lying between them. CDR3 coding DNA: TGTGCCAGCAGTTTCAGTGGACAGAACACTGAAGCTTTCTTT. Protein product: CASSFSGQNTEAFF.